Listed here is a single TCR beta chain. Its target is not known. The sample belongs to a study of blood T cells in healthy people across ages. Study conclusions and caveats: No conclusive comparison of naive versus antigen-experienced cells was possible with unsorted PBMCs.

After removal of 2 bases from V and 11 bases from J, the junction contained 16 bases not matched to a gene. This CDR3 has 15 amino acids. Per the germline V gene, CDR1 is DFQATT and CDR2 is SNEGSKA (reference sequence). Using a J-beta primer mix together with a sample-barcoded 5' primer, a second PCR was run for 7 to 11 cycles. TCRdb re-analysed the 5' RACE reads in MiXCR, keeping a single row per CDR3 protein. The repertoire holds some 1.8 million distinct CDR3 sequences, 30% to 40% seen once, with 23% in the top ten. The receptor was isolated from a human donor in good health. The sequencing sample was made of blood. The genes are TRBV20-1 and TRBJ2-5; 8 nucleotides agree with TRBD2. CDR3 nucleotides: TGCAGTGCTAGATCAGCGGGGGTAGCTTTCAATGAGCAGTACTTC. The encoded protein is CSARSAGVAFNEQYF.